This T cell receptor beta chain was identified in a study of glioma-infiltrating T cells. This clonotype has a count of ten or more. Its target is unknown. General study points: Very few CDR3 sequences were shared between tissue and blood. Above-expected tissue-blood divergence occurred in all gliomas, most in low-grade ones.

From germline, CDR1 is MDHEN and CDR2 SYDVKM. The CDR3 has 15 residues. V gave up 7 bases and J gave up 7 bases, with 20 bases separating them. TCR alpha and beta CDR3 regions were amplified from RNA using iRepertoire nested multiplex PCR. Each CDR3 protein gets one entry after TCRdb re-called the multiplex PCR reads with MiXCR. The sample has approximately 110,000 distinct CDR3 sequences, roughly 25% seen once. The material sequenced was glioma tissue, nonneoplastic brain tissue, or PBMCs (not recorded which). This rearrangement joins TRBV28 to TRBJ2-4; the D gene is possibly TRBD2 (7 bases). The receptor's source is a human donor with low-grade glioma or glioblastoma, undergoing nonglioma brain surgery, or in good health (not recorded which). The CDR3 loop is CASNEAGEGRNIQYF. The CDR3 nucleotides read TGTGCCAGCAACGAAGCAGGGGAGGGAAGGAACATTCAGTACTTC.